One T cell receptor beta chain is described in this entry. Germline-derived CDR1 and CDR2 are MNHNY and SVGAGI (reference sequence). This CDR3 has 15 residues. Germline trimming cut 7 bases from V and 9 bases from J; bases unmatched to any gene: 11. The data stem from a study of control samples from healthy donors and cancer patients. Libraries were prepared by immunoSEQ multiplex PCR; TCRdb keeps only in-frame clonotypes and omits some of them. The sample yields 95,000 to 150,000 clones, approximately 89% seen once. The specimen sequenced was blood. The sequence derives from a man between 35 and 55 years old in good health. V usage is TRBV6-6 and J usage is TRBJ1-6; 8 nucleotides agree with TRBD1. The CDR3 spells CASNLQGARISPLHF. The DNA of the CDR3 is TGTGCCAGCAACCTGCAGGGGGCTCGGATTTCACCCCTCCACTTT.